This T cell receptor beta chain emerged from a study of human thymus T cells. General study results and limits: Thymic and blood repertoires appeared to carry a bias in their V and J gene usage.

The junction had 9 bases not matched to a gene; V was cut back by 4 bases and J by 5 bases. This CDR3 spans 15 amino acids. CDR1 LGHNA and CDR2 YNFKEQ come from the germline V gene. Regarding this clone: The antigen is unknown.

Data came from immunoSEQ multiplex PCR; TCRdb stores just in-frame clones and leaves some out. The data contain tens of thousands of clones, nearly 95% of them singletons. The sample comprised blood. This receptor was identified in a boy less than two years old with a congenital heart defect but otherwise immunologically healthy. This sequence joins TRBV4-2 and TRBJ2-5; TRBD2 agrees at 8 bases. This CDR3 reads CASSPYRGGRETQYF. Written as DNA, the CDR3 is TGTGCCAGCAGCCCTTACCGGGGGGGCAGGGAGACCCAGTACTTC.